The 13 T cell receptor beta chains given below trace back to one sample, sequenced in a study of blood T cells in healthy people across ages. Then a second PCR, running roughly 7 to 11 cycles, was carried out with a sample-barcoded 5' primer and a J-beta primer mix. Via MiXCR, TCRdb re-called the 5' RACE reads, giving one row per CDR3 protein. The sample consists of more than 650,000 distinct CDR3 sequences, 20% to 25% of them appearing once. The source material was blood. Receptors originate from a man aged 70 or older in good health.

V gene TRBV12-3 or TRBV12-4 combines with J gene TRBJ1-2, with D unclear. This CDR3 has 13 amino acids. V lost 3 bases, J lost 4 bases, and 9 bases lay in between. The CDR3 coding sequence is TGTGCCAGCAGTTTCGGACTCCCCTATGGCTACACCTTC. Translated: CASSFGLPYGYTF.

This clonotype has only a few counts. The rearrangement uses TRBV15 and TRBJ2-3; 13 nucleotides agree with TRBD2. V shed 6 bases and J 6 bases; nucleotides not matched to a gene: 6. Germline CDR1 LNHNV, CDR2 YYDKDF (reference sequence). CDR3 size: 15 residues. The CDR3 is CATRRGTSGTDTQYF. The CDR3 DNA sequence: TGTGCCACCAGACGGGGGACTAGCGGGACTGATACGCAGTATTTT.

This clonotype was seen more than once but under ten times. V gene TRBV5-1 combines with J gene TRBJ2-6, with D uncertain. The CDR3 has 15 residues. The V gene lost 4 bases and the J gene lost 2 bases, with 10 bases spanning the gap. Germline V gives CDR1 SGHRS, CDR2 YFSETQ. CDR3 nucleotide sequence: TGCGCCAGCAGCCAGACAACTCCTGGGGCCAACGTCCTGACTTTC. Its protein product is CASSQTTPGANVLTF.

The sample holds many counts of this clonotype. The chain links TRBV11-3 to TRBJ2-3; 10 bases are shared with TRBD2. This CDR3 has 15 amino acids. Germline assignment: CDR1 SGHNT and CDR2 YENEEA. V shed 5 bases and J 2 bases; nucleotides not matched to a gene: 4. CDR3 amino acids: CASSKREGPTDTQYF. In DNA form, the CDR3 reads TGTGCCAGCAGCAAGCGGGAGGGACCCACAGATACGCAGTATTTT. The complete variable domain, with remaining parts taken from reference TRBV11-3 and TRBJ2-3, reads EAGVVQSPRYKIIEKKQPVAFWCNPISGHNTLYWYLQNLGQGPELLIRYENEEAVDDSQLPKDRFSAERLKGVDSTLKIQPAELGDSAVYLCASSKREGPTDTQYFGPGTRLTVL.

This clonotype was seen a few times. This chain joins TRBV11-2 and TRBJ1-1; a weak D match, TRBD1 (5 bases). The CDR3 consists of 13 residues. In germline, CDR1 is SGHAT, CDR2 FQNNGV. V lost 5 bases and J 7 bases, leaving 14 bases between the germline ends. The CDR3 nucleotides read TGTGCCAGCAGCCGGGGGTCCGGTTATGAAGCTTTCTTT. Translation gives CASSRGSGYEAFF.

V gene TRBV18 combines with J gene TRBJ1-4, with TRBD1 as a possible D gene (6 bases). V was trimmed by 2 bases and J by 6 bases, leaving 7 bases between them. Per germline, CDR1 KGHSH and CDR2 LQKENI. The CDR3 has 13 amino acids. The CDR3 DNA follows: TGTGCCAGCTCACCATACAGGGATGAAAAACTGTTTTTT. Amino acids: CASSPYRDEKLFF.

In its sample, this clonotype was seen a few times. J is TRBJ2-3 and V is TRBV7-2, with TRBD2 identical over 13 bases. The J segment lost 1 base and the V segment lost 2 bases, leaving 9 bases of the junction unmatched. Per germline, CDR1 SGHTA and CDR2 FQGNSA. This CDR3 contains 19 residues. CDR3 protein: CASSLRRTSGRKGTDTQYF. The CDR3 DNA follows: TGTGCCAGCAGCTTACGAAGGACTAGCGGGAGAAAGGGCACAGATACGCAGTATTTT. The entire variable domain, with the rest obtained from reference TRBV7-2 and TRBJ2-3, is as follows: GAGVSQSPSNKVTEKGKDVELRCDPISGHTALYWYRQSLGQGLEFLIYFQGNSAPDKSGLPSDRFSAERTGGSVSTLTIQRTQQEDSAVYLCASSLRRTSGRKGTDTQYFGPGTRLTVL.

The rearrangement links TRBV30 to TRBJ1-5, with TRBD1 identical over 7 bases. Germline CDR1 reads GTSNPN; CDR2 reads SVGIG (reference sequence). V dropped 2 bases and J dropped 5; count of bases not matched to a gene: 6. The CDR3 runs 14 residues. The CDR3 nucleotides are TGTGCCTGGAGTAAAGACAGGGACGATCAGCCCCAGCATTTT. It encodes CAWSKDRDDQPQHF.

In this sample, this clonotype turned up a few times. This chain joins TRBV10-3 and TRBJ2-1; 16 nucleotides match TRBD2. TRBJ2-5 explains the end of the DNA better; the J call may be wrong. CDR3 size: 16 residues. CDR1 is ENHRY, CDR2 SYGVKD, per germline. CDR3 amino acids: CAISQGTSGREETQYF. The CDR3 bases are TGTGCCATCAGCCAAGGGACTAGCGGGAGGGAGGAGACCCAGTACTTC.

This clonotype was seen a few times. The chain couples TRBV5-1 to TRBJ2-7; TRBD1 agrees at 7 bases. After removal of 5 bases from V and 0 bases from J, the junction contained 8 bases not matched to a gene. The CDR3 has 15 amino acids. Looked up from germline, CDR1 is SGHRS and CDR2 is YFSETQ. CDR3 sequence (DNA): TGCGCCAGCAGTCAAGGACAGGCCCTCTCCTACGAGCAGTACTTC. It translates to CASSQGQALSYEQYF.

The chain is built from TRBV10-3 and TRBJ2-7; perhaps TRBD1 as D (5 bases). V dropped 0 bases and J dropped 6 bases, with 6 bases sitting between them. Germline V gene sequence: CDR1 ENHRY, CDR2 SYGVKD. There are 12 residues in the CDR3. The CDR3 loop reads CAISESGREQYF. CDR3 nucleotides: TGTGCCATCAGTGAGTCGGGGCGCGAGCAGTACTTC.

The chain carries TRBV24-1 and TRBJ2-3; no clear D gene. Germline assignment: CDR1 KGHDR and CDR2 SFDVKD. Trimming stripped 1 base from V and 3 bases from J, with 13 bases between. The CDR3 has 16 residues. The CDR3 DNA sequence: TGTGCCACCAGTGATTTAAGTTGGGATCGAACAGATACGCAGTATTTT. It translates to CATSDLSWDRTDTQYF.

The table lists this clonotype with a few counts. The J gene is TRBJ2-1, the V gene TRBV3-1; D is perhaps TRBD1 or TRBD2 (6 bases each). V was clipped by 0 bases and J by 8 bases, with 17 bases between them. In germline, CDR1 is LGHDT, CDR2 YNNKEL (reference sequence). This CDR3 comprises 16 residues. Here the CDR3 DNA reads TGTGCCAGCAGCCAAGACGGGGGCGGGGTGTGGGATGAGCAGTTCTTC. Protein: CASSQDGGGVWDEQFF.